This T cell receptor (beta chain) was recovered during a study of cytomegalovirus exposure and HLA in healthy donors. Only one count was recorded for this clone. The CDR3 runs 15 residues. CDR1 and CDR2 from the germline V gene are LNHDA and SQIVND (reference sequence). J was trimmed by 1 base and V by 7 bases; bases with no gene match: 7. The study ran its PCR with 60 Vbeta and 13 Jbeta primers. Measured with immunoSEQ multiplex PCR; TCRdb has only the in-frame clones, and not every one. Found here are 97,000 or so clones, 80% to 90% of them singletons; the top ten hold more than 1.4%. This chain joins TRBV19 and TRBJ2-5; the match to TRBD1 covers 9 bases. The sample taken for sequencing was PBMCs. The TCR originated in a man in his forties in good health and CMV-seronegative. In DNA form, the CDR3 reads TGTGCCAGTACAAGGGACAGGGAGGGCCAAGAGACCCAGTACTTC. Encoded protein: CASTRDREGQETQYF.